The present TCR beta chain was sequenced within a study of blood T cell repertoires in COVID-19. Across the study: Sources were T cells, B-cell-depleted T cells, or PBMCs; the material itself was cDNA or gDNA.

The CDR3 covers 13 residues. The germline V gene encodes CDR1 SGHDT and CDR2 YYEEEE. V dropped 4 bases and J dropped 4; count of bases not matched to a gene: 3. Adults between roughly 18 and 90 years of age took part from fewer than 30 US areas. Two negative PCRs, clearance, or symptom resolution were required of recovered Cohort 3 donors. Source study methods: Researchers report that nucleated cell counts were estimated from reference gene primer amplification. Sequencing used immunoSEQ multiplex PCR; TCRdb keeps in-frame clones, though not all of them. Clonal size and the V and J genes are those of that table, whereas D and trimming came from the DNA. The data hold around 200,000 clones, with just under 90% observed a single time.

The gene calls are TRBV5-6 and TRBJ2-5, with 8 bases identical to TRBD1. The origin of this receptor is a man aged 25-45 years who had recovered from COVID-19. Source material: PBMCs or T cells enriched from blood (not recorded which). In nucleotides, the CDR3 is TGTGCCAGCAGCCCCGGGACAGGAGAGACCCAGTACTTC. Encoded protein: CASSPGTGETQYF.